A selection of T cell receptor beta chains follows, all from one sample in a study of OX40 agonist ivuxolimab in advanced cancers. Some clones are missing from TCRdb's copy, which holds only in-frame ones; the method was immunoSEQ multiplex PCR. This sample has about 43,000 clones, with 80% found just once. The sample here was CD4+ or CD8+ T cells sorted from blood, taken in a trial of the OX40 agonist ivuxolimab. Receptors were obtained from an adult with an advanced solid tumor such as melanoma, head and neck, liver or kidney cancer. Both conserved end residues are part of each CDR3. Each record gives: CDR3 protein, CDR3 DNA, J gene, V gene, D gene, clone size. The D gene is left open where the match is weak. Clone size appears in some rows only: once, few, many, or a class for an expanded clone.

CASERDRGMETQYF,TGCGCCAGCGAACGGGACAGGGGGATGGAGACCCAGTACTTC,TRBJ2-5,TRBV5-1,TRBD1,NA
CASTFYRQGVGEAFF,TGTGCCAGCACCTTCTATCGACAGGGGGTAGGTGAAGCTTTCTTT,TRBJ1-1,TRBV5-6,TRBD1,NA
CASSPPPVGPQHF,TGTGCCAGCAGTCCTCCACCTGTTGGGCCCCAGCATTTT,TRBJ1-5,TRBV6-5,NA,NA
CASSQDADRRFFEKLFF,TGCGCCAGCAGCCAGGATGCGGACAGGCGGTTTTTTGAAAAACTGTTTTTT,TRBJ1-4,TRBV5-1,TRBD1,NA
CASREPGGAAYEQYF,TGTGCCAGCAGAGAGCCGGGGGGGGCGGCCTACGAGCAGTACTTC,TRBJ2-7,TRBV11-2,TRBD2,NA
CASSVGPGRGHGYTF,TGTGCCAGCAGCGTAGGTCCGGGTAGGGGGCATGGCTACACCTTC,TRBJ1-2,TRBV9,TRBD1,NA
CASNPGTSGTLETQYF,TGTGCCAGTAATCCCGGGACTAGCGGGACCTTAGAGACCCAGTACTTC,TRBJ2-5,TRBV19,TRBD2,NA
CAIRVDGDTQYF,TGTGCCATTAGGGTAGACGGGGATACGCAGTATTTT,TRBJ2-3,TRBV10-3,NA,NA
CASSQDERYTDTQYF,TGCGCCAGCAGCCAAGATGAGCGATACACAGATACGCAGTATTTT,TRBJ2-3,TRBV4-3,NA,NA
CASSMGYGYTF,TGTGCCAGCTCAATGGGTTATGGCTACACCTTC,TRBJ1-2,TRBV28,NA,few
CASTPGRERGEVEQFF,TGTGCCAGCACCCCCGGTCGGGAGCGGGGGGAGGTTGAGCAGTTCTTC,TRBJ2-1,TRBV14,TRBD2,NA
CAWMQANYGYTF,TGTGCCTGGATGCAGGCTAACTATGGCTACACCTTC,TRBJ1-2,TRBV30,NA,NA
CASSLVVREELHF,TGTGCCAGCAGCTTGGTAGTGAGGGAGGAGCTCCACTTT,TRBJ1-6,TRBV5-5,NA,once
CASSRQGPQYF,TGTGCCAGCAGTAGACAGGGGCCGCAGTATTTT,TRBJ2-3,TRBV6-1,TRBD1,NA
CASRKEPNEKLFF,TGCGCCAGCAGGAAAGAGCCTAATGAAAAACTGTTTTTT,TRBJ1-4,TRBV5-1,NA,NA
CASSSPTGEDGYTF,TGTGCCAGCAGCTCCCCGACAGGGGAGGATGGCTACACCTTC,TRBJ1-2,TRBV5-4,TRBD1,NA
CASSTRGTSGNTIYF,TGTGCCAGCAGCACACGTGGGACCTCTGGAAACACCATATATTTT,TRBJ1-3,TRBV6-1,NA,NA
CASSRAIYNSPLHF,TGTGCCAGCAGCCGAGCAATATATAATTCACCCCTCCACTTT,TRBJ1-6,TRBV9,NA,NA
CSVELSQNTEAFF,TGCAGCGTTGAACTCAGCCAGAACACTGAAGCTTTCTTT,TRBJ1-1,TRBV29-1,NA,few
CASTIQGDQPQHF,TGTGCCAGCACCATACAGGGGGATCAGCCCCAGCATTTT,TRBJ1-5,TRBV21-1,NA,NA
CASSPWGAHNQPQHF,TGTGCCAGCAGCCCGTGGGGGGCACACAATCAGCCCCAGCATTTT,TRBJ1-5,TRBV6-5,NA,NA
CASSLQGRGETQYF,TGCGCCAGCAGCCTTCAGGGACGGGGAGAGACCCAGTACTTC,TRBJ2-5,TRBV4-3,NA,few
CASTDRGRRDTEAFF,TGTGCCAGCACCGACAGGGGGCGAAGGGACACTGAAGCTTTCTTT,TRBJ1-1,TRBV6-1,TRBD1,NA
CASSLQGAINQPQHF,TGTGCCAGCAGTTTACAGGGGGCCATCAATCAGCCCCAGCATTTT,TRBJ1-5,TRBV7-2,TRBD1,NA
CAIGTATNEKLFF,TGTGCCATAGGGACAGCAACTAATGAAAAACTGTTTTTT,TRBJ1-4,TRBV10-3,TRBD1,NA
CASSVSGSLEETQYF,TGTGCCAGCAGTGTTAGCGGGAGCCTGGAAGAGACCCAGTACTTC,TRBJ2-5,TRBV2,TRBD2,NA
CASSLSAGRNEQFF,TGTGCCAGCAGCTTATCTGCCGGGAGGAATGAGCAGTTCTTC,TRBJ2-1,TRBV11-3,TRBD2,few
CASSPGSGRDNEQFF,TGTGCCAGCTCACCAGGTAGCGGGCGCGACAATGAGCAGTTCTTC,TRBJ2-1,TRBV18,TRBD2,NA
CASSLVGSGRNLSYEQYF,TGTGCCAGCAGCTTAGTGGGTAGCGGGAGGAATCTCTCCTACGAGCAGTACTTC,TRBJ2-7,TRBV11-1,TRBD2,NA
CASSFNYNSPLHF,TGTGCCAGCAGCTTTAACTATAATTCACCCCTCCACTTT,TRBJ1-6,TRBV5-4,NA,NA
CASSLYRGQGQGAIYF,TGTGCCAGCAGCTTATACCGGGGACAGGGGCAAGGTGCCATATATTTT,TRBJ1-3,TRBV11-2,TRBD1,NA
CASSLDRWLHF,TGTGCCAGCTCACTCGACAGGTGGCTGCATTTT,TRBJ2-3,TRBV18,NA,NA
CATSHQTETQYF,TGTGCCACCTCGCATCAGACGGAGACCCAGTACTTC,TRBJ2-5,TRBV6-6,NA,NA
CASSLSPRGPYEQYF,TGTGCCAGCAGCTTATCCCCCCGCGGTCCCTACGAGCAGTACTTC,TRBJ2-7,TRBV7-2,NA,NA
CASRRGPGVDTDTQYF,TGTGCCAGCAGGAGAGGGCCAGGGGTCGACACAGATACGCAGTATTTT,TRBJ2-3,TRBV21-1,NA,NA
CASSLDNIYGYTF,TGTGCCAGCAGCTTGGACAACATCTATGGCTACACCTTC,TRBJ1-2,TRBV7-2,NA,NA
CASSLERGPDTQYF,TGCGCCAGCAGCTTGGAAAGGGGTCCAGATACGCAGTATTTT,TRBJ2-3,TRBV5-1,NA,NA
CASSDRPGYNEQFF,TGTGCCAGCTCGGACAGGCCGGGGTACAATGAGCAGTTCTTC,TRBJ2-1,TRBV7-2,TRBD1,NA
CASSSRVSANSYNEQFF,TGCGCCAGCAGCTCCAGGGTATCTGCTAATTCCTACAATGAGCAGTTCTTC,TRBJ2-1,TRBV5-1,NA,NA